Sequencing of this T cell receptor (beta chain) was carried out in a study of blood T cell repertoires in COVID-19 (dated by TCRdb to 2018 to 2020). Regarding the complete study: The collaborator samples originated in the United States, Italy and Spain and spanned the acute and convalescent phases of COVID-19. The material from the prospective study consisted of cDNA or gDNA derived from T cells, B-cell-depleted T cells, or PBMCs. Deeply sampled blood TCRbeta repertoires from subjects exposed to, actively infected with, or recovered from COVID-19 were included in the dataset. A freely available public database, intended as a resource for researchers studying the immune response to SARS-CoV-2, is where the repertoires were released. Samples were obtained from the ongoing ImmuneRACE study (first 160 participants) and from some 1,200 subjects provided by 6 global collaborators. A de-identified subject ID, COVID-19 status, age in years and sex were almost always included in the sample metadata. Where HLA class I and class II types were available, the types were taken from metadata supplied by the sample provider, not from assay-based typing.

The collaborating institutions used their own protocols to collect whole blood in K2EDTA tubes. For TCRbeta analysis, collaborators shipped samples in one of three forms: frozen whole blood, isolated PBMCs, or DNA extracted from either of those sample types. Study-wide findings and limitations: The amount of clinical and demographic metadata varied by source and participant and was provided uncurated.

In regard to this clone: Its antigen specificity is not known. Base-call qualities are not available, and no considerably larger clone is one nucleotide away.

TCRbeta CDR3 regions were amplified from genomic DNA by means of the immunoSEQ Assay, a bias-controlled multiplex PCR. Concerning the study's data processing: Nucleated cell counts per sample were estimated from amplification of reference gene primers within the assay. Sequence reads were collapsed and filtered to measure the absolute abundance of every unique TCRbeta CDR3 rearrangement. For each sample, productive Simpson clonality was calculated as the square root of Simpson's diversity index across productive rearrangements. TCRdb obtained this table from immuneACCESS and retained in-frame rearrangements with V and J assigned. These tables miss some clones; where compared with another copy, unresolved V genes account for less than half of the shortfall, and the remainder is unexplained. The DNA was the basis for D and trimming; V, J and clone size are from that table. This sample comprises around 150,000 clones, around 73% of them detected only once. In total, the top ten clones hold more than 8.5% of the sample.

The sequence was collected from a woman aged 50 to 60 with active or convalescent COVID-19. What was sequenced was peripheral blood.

In nucleotides, the sequence is TGTGCCAGCAGTGAAGTCGGACAGGGTTCCAACACCGGGGAGCTGTTTTTT. Its translation reads: CASSEVGQGSNTGELFF. In this chain, TRBV2 is recombined with TRBJ2-2; 8 bases in the junction line up with TRBD1. The germline V gene yields SNHLY for CDR1 and FYNNEI for CDR2. For this chain, trimming is 1 base at the V end and 2 bases at the J end, and the number of junction bases without a gene match is 6. The CDR3 spans 17 residues, from the cysteine through the phenylalanine. Of all the DNA, just the CDR3 is kept, 51 bases in frame from base 1. Reference TRBV2 and TRBJ2-2 proteins supply the regions before and after the CDR3; the full variable domain is: EPEVTQTPSHQVTQMGQEVILRCVPISNHLYFYWYRQILGQKVEFLVSFYNNEISEKSEIFDDQFSVERPDGSNFTLKIRSTKLEDSAMYFCASSEVGQGSNTGELFFGEGSRLTVL.